This T cell receptor beta chain was observed in a study of T cell responses to AZD1222 COVID-19 vaccine. Study results and limitations: Most donors were white British, females outnumbered males, and clonal diversity was possibly underestimated. The study sampled repertoires only after the peak T cell response.

In this sample, this clone turned up a few times. The target antigen is unknown. Profiling relied on immunoSEQ multiplex PCR, and the TCRdb table lists in-frame clones only, not all of them. The sample includes 180,000 or so clones, just over 90% seen only once; the top ten take over 1.5%. Germline CDR1 reads SGHDT; CDR2 reads YYEEEE. The CDR3 consists of 12 residues. V lost 4 bases and J lost 3, with 8 bases in between. Sequenced material: peripheral blood, taken 28 days after the second AZD1222 dose. This chain uses TRBV5-6 with TRBJ2-7; D not resolved. This TCR was sampled from an adult who received the AZD1222 COVID-19 vaccine. The CDR3 sequence is CASSLPGYEQYF. The CDR3 coding sequence is TGTGCCAGCAGCCTACCGGGCTACGAGCAGTACTTC.